One and the same sample provided the 25 T cell receptor beta chains below, sequenced in a study of CD8 T cells in Susac syndrome (dated by TCRdb to the late 2010s). The method behind the library was the immunoSEQ multiplex PCR assay. RNA was extracted with the RNeasy kit and about 0.5 to 1 ug was reverse transcribed using random hexamers. TCRdb reanalyzed the raw reads on its own, using fastp at Q25 for trimming and MiXCR for clone calling, and kept in-frame beta chains. Each CDR3 protein appears once, grouped with its most common genes and DNA. Counted in this sample were 250,000 to 300,000 distinct CDR3 sequences; around 91% of them appeared once. The top ten clonotypes cover roughly 0.2% of the sample. Material for sequencing was CD8+ T cells from PBMCs. The origin of the receptors is a human donor with multiple sclerosis.

J is TRBJ2-7 and V is TRBV7-8; 10 bases align to TRBD2. V was clipped by 2 bases and J by 6 bases; unmatched bases: 10. The CDR3 spans 16 residues. Germline V gene sequence: CDR1 SGHVS, CDR2 FQNEAQ. The DNA of the CDR3 is TGTGCCAGCAGCTTATCGGCTCGAGCGGGAGGGGGCGAGCAGTACTTC. Residues: CASSLSARAGGGEQYF.

The chain employs TRBV28 and TRBJ1-6, with no clear D. The CDR3 runs 16 residues. In germline, CDR1 is MDHEN, CDR2 SYDVKM. Trimming removed 7 bases from V and 1 base from J, with 14 bases in between. This chain's CDR3 is CASTRRRRSYNSPLHF. CDR3 nucleotides: TGTGCCAGCACCCGACGTAGAAGGTCCTATAATTCACCCCTCCACTTT.

The rearrangement links TRBV6-2 or TRBV6-3 to TRBJ2-7; 7 bases fit TRBD1. There are 15 residues in the CDR3. The germline CDR1 and CDR2 sequences are MNHEY and SVGEGT. Germline trimming cut 4 bases from V and 2 bases from J; bases unmatched to any gene: 8. The CDR3 DNA follows: TGTGCCAGCAGTTCTTTCAGGGGGAGAACCTACGAGCAGTACTTC. Its translation is CASSSFRGRTYEQYF.

This chain connects TRBV19 to TRBJ2-1, with D possibly TRBD2 on 5 matching bases. Germline V gene lookup returns CDR1 LNHDA and CDR2 SQIVND (reference sequence). V lost 6 bases and J lost 0, with 12 bases in between. The CDR3 consists of 15 residues. The DNA of the CDR3 is TGTGCCAGTAGCAATGGACGGGGCTCCTACAATGAGCAGTTCTTC. Translating it yields CASSNGRGSYNEQFF. Together with reference TRBV19 and TRBJ2-1, the CDR3 gives the full variable domain: DGGITQSPKYLFRKEGQNVTLSCEQNLNHDAMYWYRQDPGQGLRLIYYSQIVNDFQKGDIAEGYSVSREKKESFPLTVTSAQKNPTAFYLCASSNGRGSYNEQFFGPGTRLTVL.

The chain recombines TRBV2 with TRBJ1-1; D might be TRBD1 (6 bases). CDR1 and CDR2 (germline): SNHLY, FYNNEI. V was shortened by 5 bases and J by 4 bases, with 11 bases between the two germline ends. CDR3 length: 13 amino acids. The CDR3 is CASSQGTLTEAFF. The CDR3 DNA reads TGTGCCAGCAGTCAGGGGACCCTCACTGAAGCTTTCTTT.

The chain combines TRBV23-1 with TRBJ1-4, with a tentative D call TRBD1 (6 bases). TRBV23-1 is treated as an ORF (open reading frame) with a function not yet certain. The CDR3 has 13 amino acids. V lost 9 bases and J lost 7, with 15 bases in between. The CDR3 DNA reads TGCGCCAGAATGGGGGGCCGAGGTGAAAAACTGTTTTTT. It is translated as CARMGGRGEKLFF.

The genes are TRBV19 and TRBJ2-1; 7 positions agree with TRBD2. Germline V gene lookup returns CDR1 LNHDA and CDR2 SQIVND (reference sequence). V trimming: 4 bases; J trimming: 2 bases; junction bases outside the gene matches: 11. CDR3 length: 17 residues. Written as DNA, the CDR3 is TGTGCCAGTAGTAAGCCCCAGCGGGGATGGGCCTACAATGAGCAGTTCTTC. This codes for CASSKPQRGWAYNEQFF.

The V gene is TRBV11-3, the J gene TRBJ2-1; 8 nucleotides match TRBD2. Germline CDR1 and CDR2: SGHNT and YENEEA. The CDR3 runs 14 residues. V shed 4 bases and J 8 bases; nucleotides not matched to a gene: 7. The CDR3 loop reads CASSSPGTSHEQFF. In DNA form, the CDR3 reads TGTGCCAGCAGCTCCCCCGGGACTAGTCATGAGCAGTTCTTC.

The gene calls are TRBV28 and TRBJ2-1; tentative D call: TRBD1 (6 bases). From germline, CDR1 is MDHEN and CDR2 SYDVKM. V lost 3 bases and J lost 8, with 17 bases in between. This CDR3 region has 15 residues. The CDR3 DNA reads as TGTGCCAGCAGTTTCAGGGGTCCCTCCCGCGATGAGCAGTTCTTC. Its translation: CASSFRGPSRDEQFF.

The V and J genes are TRBV11-2 and TRBJ1-1; the match to TRBD1 covers 12 bases. There are 16 residues in the CDR3. The germline V gene has CDR1 SGHAT and CDR2 FQNNGV. Trimming took 0 bases from V and 3 from J; bases not matched to a gene: 2. CDR3 residues: CASSLDRDRGHTEAFF. CDR3 DNA: TGTGCCAGCAGCTTAGATCGGGACAGGGGGCACACTGAAGCTTTCTTT.

The chain employs TRBV11-2 and TRBJ1-1, with D uncertain. Trimming stripped 8 bases from V and 4 bases from J, with 26 bases between. Germline V gene lookup returns CDR1 SGHAT and CDR2 FQNNGV. This CDR3 region has 17 residues. CDR3 in amino acids: CASPTHPRSRNGTEAFF. The CDR3 coding sequence is TGTGCCAGCCCGACGCATCCCCGGTCCCGAAACGGCACTGAAGCTTTCTTT.

V usage is TRBV28 and J usage is TRBJ2-7; D not certain. CDR1 is MDHEN, CDR2 SYDVKM, per germline. V was clipped by 8 bases and J by 0 bases, with 8 bases between them. This CDR3 has 12 residues. CDR3 sequence reads: CASGSFSYEQYF. In DNA, the CDR3 is TGTGCCAGCGGGTCGTTCTCCTACGAGCAGTACTTC.

The V call is TRBV15, the J call TRBJ2-3, with D unclear. The CDR3 spans 12 residues. The germline V gene has CDR1 LNHNV and CDR2 YYDKDF (reference sequence). The V gene lost 5 bases and the J gene lost 6 bases, with 9 bases spanning the gap. In nucleotides, the CDR3 is TGTGCCACCAGCGATATTATGGATACGCAGTATTTT. Residues: CATSDIMDTQYF.

The gene calls are TRBV18 and TRBJ1-2, with D possibly matching TRBD1 (6 bases). CDR3 length equals 15 residues. CDR1 is KGHSH, CDR2 LQKENI, per germline. Between the trimmed V and J ends, which lost 0 bases and 4 bases, there was a span of 12 bases. In nucleotides, the CDR3 is TGTGCCAGCTCACCACCGCAGGGGAGGGGCTATGGCTACACCTTC. It specifies CASSPPQGRGYGYTF.

The chain carries TRBV4-2 and TRBJ2-2; perhaps TRBD2 as D (6 bases). V dropped 5 bases and J dropped 13 bases, with 26 bases sitting between them. Germline CDR1 is LGHNA and CDR2 is YNFKEQ. There are 16 residues in the CDR3. The CDR3 DNA is TGTGCCAGCAGCGCAAGGGGACTGGGCAACCACTGGGGGCTGTTTTTT. Protein sequence: CASSARGLGNHWGLFF.

This clonotype showed up just once. The V gene is TRBV7-8, the J gene TRBJ2-5; D is unresolved. V was shortened by 1 base and J by 7 bases, with 7 bases between the two germline ends. The CDR3 extends over 12 amino acids. CDR1 and CDR2 (germline): SGHVS, FQNEAQ. CDR3 in DNA: TGTGCCAGCAGCTTAGACCCAATGACCCAGTACTTC. Translated, it gives CASSLDPMTQYF.

The DNA for the CDR3 is TGTGCCAGCAGCTCAGGGTCTATAAACTATTCACCCCTCCACTTT. It codes for CASSSGSINYSPLHF. This sequence joins TRBV5-8 and TRBJ1-6; D perhaps matches TRBD1 (5 bases). Germline V gene lookup returns CDR1 SGHTS and CDR2 YDEGEE. The CDR3 contains 15 residues. V dropped 3 bases and J dropped 8 bases, with 15 bases sitting between them.

The chain has TRBV6-6 and TRBJ2-5, with D unclear. Per germline, CDR1 MNHNY and CDR2 SVGAGI (reference sequence). The CDR3 covers 12 residues. V gave up 7 bases and J gave up 4 bases, with 10 bases separating them. The CDR3 reads CASTRLGETQYF. The DNA of the CDR3 is TGTGCCAGCACCCGGTTGGGAGAGACCCAGTACTTC.

Comment on this clonotype: The junction shows a germline mismatch at one end, possibly a read error. The V gene is TRBV7-7, the J gene TRBJ2-2; 7 positions match TRBD2. This CDR3 has 14 residues. The germline gives CDR1 SSHAT, CDR2 FNYEAQ (reference sequence). CDR3 nucleotides: TGTGCTAGCAGCCCGGGACTAATCACCGGGGAGCTGTTTTTT. Amino acid sequence: CASSPGLITGELFF.

J is TRBJ2-1 and V is TRBV4-3, with D perhaps matching TRBD1 (6 bases). Germline lookup yields CDR1 LGHNA and CDR2 YSLEER. This CDR3 region has 12 residues. Trimming took off 8 bases at V and 9 bases at J, with 14 bases between the two ends. The CDR3 sequence is CASASTGGEQFF. DNA of the CDR3: TGCGCCAGCGCGTCGACAGGCGGTGAGCAGTTCTTC.

V and J are TRBV9 and TRBJ2-5, with 13 bases identical to TRBD2. Per germline, CDR1 SGDLS and CDR2 YYNGEE. J lost 1 base, V lost 2 bases, and 2 bases had no gene match. The CDR3 sequence is 16 residues long. In DNA, the CDR3 is TGTGCCAGCAGCGTCTGGACTAGCGGGGGCCAAGAGACCCAGTACTTC. Its protein product is CASSVWTSGGQETQYF.

The chain joins TRBV5-1 to TRBJ2-1, with D perhaps TRBD1 or TRBD2 (6 bases each). V lost 0 bases and J lost 5, with 12 bases in between. The CDR3 runs 15 residues. Germline V CDR1 and CDR2: SGHRS, YFSETQ. CDR3 nucleotides: TGCGCCAGCAGCTTGGGGTGGGGGGCTAACAATGAGCAGTTCTTC. This codes for CASSLGWGANNEQFF. Looking up the rest from reference TRBV5-1 and TRBJ2-1 gives the full variable domain: KAGVTQTPRYLIKTRGQQVTLSCSPISGHRSVSWYQQTPGQGLQFLFEYFSETQRNKGNFPGRFSGRQFSNSRSEMNVSTLELGDSALYLCASSLGWGANNEQFFGPGTRLTVL.

The chain has TRBV23-1 and TRBJ2-7, with 8 nucleotides matching TRBD1. TRBV23-1 is placed among ORFs of uncertain function. The CDR3 runs 16 residues. The junction had 14 bases not matched to a gene; V was cut back by 5 bases and J by 5 bases. This CDR3 is CASSAKDLGQEDEQYF. CDR3 DNA: TGCGCCAGCAGTGCCAAGGATTTGGGACAGGAGGACGAGCAGTACTTC.

V gene TRBV28 combines with J gene TRBJ2-5; 9 bases align to TRBD1. The CDR3 loop spans 15 amino acids. Germline trimming cut 7 bases from V and 4 bases from J; bases unmatched to any gene: 10. CDR1 is MDHEN and CDR2 is SYDVKM in the germline V gene. The CDR3 DNA reads as TGTGCCAGCAACCCCATACAGGGGGCTGGAGAGACCCAGTACTTC. Translated: CASNPIQGAGETQYF.

This clonotype appeared a single time. The V gene is TRBV20-1, the J gene TRBJ2-2; D is perhaps TRBD2 (5 bases). V was shortened by 0 bases and J by 3 bases, with 14 bases between the two germline ends. This CDR3 has 16 amino acids. Germline V gene lookup returns CDR1 DFQATT and CDR2 SNEGSKA (reference sequence). The CDR3 region has the DNA TGCAGTGCTAGAGATATTCGGGAAGGCGACACCGGGGAGCTGTTTTTT. It translates to CSARDIREGDTGELFF.